This T cell receptor (beta chain) was recovered during a study of blood T cell repertoires in COVID-19. The V gene end was trimmed by 5 bases and the J gene end by 5 bases; junction bases not matched to a gene: 3. This CDR3 spans 13 amino acids. The germline V gene has CDR1 KGHSH and CDR2 LQKENI. Here immunoSEQ multiplex PCR was the method, and the copy in TCRdb shows in-frame clones only, minus some. The sample has about 240,000 clones; approximately 78% are singletons. The chain links TRBV18 to TRBJ1-5; 7 bases line up with TRBD1. Material: peripheral blood. The TCR sequence derives from an elderly woman with COVID-19, enrolled during active disease. The CDR3 is CASSTQGDQPQHF. CDR3 bases: TGTGCCAGCTCAACGCAGGGGGATCAGCCCCAGCATTTT.